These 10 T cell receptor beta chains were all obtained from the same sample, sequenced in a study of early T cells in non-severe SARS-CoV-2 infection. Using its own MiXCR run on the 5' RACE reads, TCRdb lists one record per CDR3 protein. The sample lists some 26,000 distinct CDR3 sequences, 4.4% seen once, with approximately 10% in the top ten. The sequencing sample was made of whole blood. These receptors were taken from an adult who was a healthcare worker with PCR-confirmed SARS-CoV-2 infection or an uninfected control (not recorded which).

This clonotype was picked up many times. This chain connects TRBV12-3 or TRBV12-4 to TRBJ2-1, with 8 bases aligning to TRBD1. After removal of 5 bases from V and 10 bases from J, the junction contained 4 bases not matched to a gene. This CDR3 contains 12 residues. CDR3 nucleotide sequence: TGTGCCAGCAGTCAGGGGGCGCACGAGCAGTTCTTC. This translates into CASSQGAHEQFF.

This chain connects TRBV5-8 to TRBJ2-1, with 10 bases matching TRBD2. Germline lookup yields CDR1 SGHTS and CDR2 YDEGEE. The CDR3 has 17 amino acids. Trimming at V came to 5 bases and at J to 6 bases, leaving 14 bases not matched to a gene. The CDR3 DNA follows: TGTGCCAGCAGATCCCTGTTATCAGCGGGAGGGGGCAATGAGCAGTTCTTC. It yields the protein CASRSLLSAGGGNEQFF.

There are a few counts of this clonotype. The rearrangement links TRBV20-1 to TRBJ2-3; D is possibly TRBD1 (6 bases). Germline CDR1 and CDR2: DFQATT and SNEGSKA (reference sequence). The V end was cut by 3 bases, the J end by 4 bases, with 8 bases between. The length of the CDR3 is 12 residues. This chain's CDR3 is CSASRGSDTQYF. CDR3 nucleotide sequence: TGCAGTGCTAGCAGGGGATCAGATACGCAGTATTTT.

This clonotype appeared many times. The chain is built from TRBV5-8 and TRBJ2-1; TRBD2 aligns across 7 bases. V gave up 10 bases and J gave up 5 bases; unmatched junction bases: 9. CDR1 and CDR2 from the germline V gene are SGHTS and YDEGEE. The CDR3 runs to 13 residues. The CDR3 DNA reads TGTGCCGCAACTAGCGCCCCCAACAATGAGCAGTTCTTC. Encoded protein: CAATSAPNNEQFF.

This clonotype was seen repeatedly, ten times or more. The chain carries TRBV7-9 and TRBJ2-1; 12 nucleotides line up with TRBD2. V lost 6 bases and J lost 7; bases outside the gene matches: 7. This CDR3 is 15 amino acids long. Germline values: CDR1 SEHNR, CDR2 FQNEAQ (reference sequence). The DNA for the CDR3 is TGTGCCAGCAGGTCTAGCGGGAGGGTCGGGAATGAGCAGTTCTTC. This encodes CASRSSGRVGNEQFF.

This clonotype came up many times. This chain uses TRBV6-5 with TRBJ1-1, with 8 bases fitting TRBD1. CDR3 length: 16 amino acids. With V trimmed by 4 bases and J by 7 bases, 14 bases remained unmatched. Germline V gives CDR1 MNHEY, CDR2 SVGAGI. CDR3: CASSWGTGSFTVEAFF. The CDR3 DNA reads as TGTGCCAGCAGTTGGGGGACAGGATCTTTTACTGTTGAAGCTTTCTTT.

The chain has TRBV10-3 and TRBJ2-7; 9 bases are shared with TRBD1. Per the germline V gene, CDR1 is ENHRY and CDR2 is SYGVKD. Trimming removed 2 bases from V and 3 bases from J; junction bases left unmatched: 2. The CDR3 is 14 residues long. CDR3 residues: CAISEPGQGYEQYV. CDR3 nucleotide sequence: TGTGCCATCAGTGAGCCGGGACAGGGCTACGAGCAGTACGTC.

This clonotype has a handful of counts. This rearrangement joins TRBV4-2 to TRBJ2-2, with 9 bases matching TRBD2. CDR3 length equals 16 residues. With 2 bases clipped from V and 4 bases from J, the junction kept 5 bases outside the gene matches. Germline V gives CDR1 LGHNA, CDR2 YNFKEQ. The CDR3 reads CASSQRLAEATGELFF. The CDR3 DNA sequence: TGTGCCAGCAGCCAACGACTAGCGGAGGCCACCGGGGAGCTGTTTTTT.

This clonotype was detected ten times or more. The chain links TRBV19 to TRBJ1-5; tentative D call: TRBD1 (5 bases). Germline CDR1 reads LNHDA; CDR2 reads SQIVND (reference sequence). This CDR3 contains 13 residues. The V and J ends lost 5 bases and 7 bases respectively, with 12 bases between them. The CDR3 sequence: CASSFQDTQPQHF. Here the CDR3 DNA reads TGTGCCAGTAGTTTCCAGGACACACAGCCCCAGCATTTT.

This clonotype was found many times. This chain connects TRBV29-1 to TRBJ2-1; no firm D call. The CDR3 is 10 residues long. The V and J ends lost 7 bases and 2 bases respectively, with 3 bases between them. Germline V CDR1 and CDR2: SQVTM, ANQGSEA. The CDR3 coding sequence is TGCAGCGCTACCTACAATGAGCAGTTCTTC. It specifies CSATYNEQFF.